The T cell receptor (beta chain) under discussion was sequenced for a study of CD8+CD57+ T cells in acquired aplastic anemia. The wider study: The study obtained an average of roughly 3 ug of DNA from sorted CD4+ and CD8+ cells. Healthy donors had, on average, around 11 million reads for their CD4+ cells. Study conclusions and caveats: Patients were compared with controls for CD8+ Simpson's diversity, and no significant difference emerged. Patients and controls shared just under 30 CD8+ CDR3 sequences.

Profiles of TCR beta VDJ and CDR3 were generated from a genomic DNA template. MiXCR, run by TCRdb on the reads, gives a single entry per CDR3 protein. Of 200,000 to 250,000 distinct CDR3 sequences detected, 61% appear once; the ten largest clones hold 25% to 30%. In this sample, this clonotype turned up many times. Its antigen is not known. The CDR3 covers 15 residues. The V segment lost 0 bases and the J segment 7 bases; nucleotides outside the gene matches: 6. Germline loops: CDR1 MNHEY, CDR2 SVGAGI. The V gene is TRBV6-5, the J gene TRBJ1-5; 7 bases map to TRBD1. This TCR was sampled from a human donor in good health. The sample comprised sorted CD4+, CD8+, or CD8+CD57+ T cells (not recorded which) from PBMCs. Here the CDR3 reads CASSYSRQGVQPQHF. The CDR3 DNA reads as TGTGCCAGCAGTTACTCGAGGCAGGGGGTCCAGCCCCAGCATTTT.